This T cell receptor beta chain was identified in a study of shared clonotypes between healthy human individuals. Study-wide points: The researchers took only blood, and tissue repertoires probably look different. Compared with clonotypes that all four donors shared, non-shared clonotypes had lower generation probabilities.

Data came from immunoSEQ multiplex PCR; TCRdb stores just in-frame clones and leaves some out. The table lists about 380,000 clones, 96% of them singletons, with 0.32% in the top ten. Details on this clone: No antigen is known for it.

V shed 8 bases and J shed 3 bases, with 20 bases lying between them. The CDR3 consists of 16 residues. Germline CDR1 reads MDHEN; CDR2 reads SYDVKM. The gene calls are TRBV28 and TRBJ2-1; D assignment may be TRBD1 or TRBD2 (6 bases each). This receptor was obtained from a man between 25 and 39 years old in good health. Sequencing used memory CD8+ T cells sorted from blood. Subset of the sample: CD45RO+ cells pooled with CCR7-negative TemRA cells. The CDR3 region is CASPPGATIIYNEQFF. The CDR3 nucleotides are TGTGCCAGCCCCCCGGGGGCAACCATAATCTACAATGAGCAGTTCTTC.